The clone carrying this T cell receptor (beta chain) was recorded at least ten times. Antigen unknown. The data originate from a study of T-cell memory formation after mild COVID-19. Study-wide findings and caveats: Among clones contracting day 15 to 85, CD4/CD8 was balanced, whereas later expanders leaned CD4+.

V gave up 6 bases and J gave up 1 base, with 9 bases separating them. Germline-derived CDR1 and CDR2 are ENHRY and SYGVKD. This CDR3 contains 13 residues. In TCRdb, the 5' RACE reads were re-called with MiXCR into one record per CDR3 protein. Of about 610,000 distinct CDR3 sequences listed, approximately 15% are singletons. This receptor was identified in an adult woman who had mild COVID-19 (a few samples of this study predate the infection). Cell type and time point are not known. The V call is TRBV10-3, the J call TRBJ2-5, with TRBD1 as a possible D gene (6 bases). The sequencing sample was made of PBMCs or a T cell subset sorted from them (not recorded which). The DNA of the CDR3 is TGTGCCATCAGCGGACAGACCCAAGAGACCCAGTACTTC. This translates into CAISGQTQETQYF.